The source of this T cell receptor (beta chain) is a study of T-cell reconstitution after alpha-beta-depleted transplantation in children. Whole-study results and caveats: About two months after transplant, alpha-beta T cells reportedly came from several hundred expanded graft clones. After one year, T-cell counts and TCRbeta diversity mostly came from new T cells. High day-60 TCRbeta diversity in some patients came from surviving recipient T cells and thymic progenitors.

The CDR3 runs 20 residues. Unmatched junction bases numbered 22, after V lost 1 base and J lost 4 bases. The germline V gene has CDR1 SGDLS and CDR2 YYNGEE. For TCRbeta, the library was prepared with unique molecular identifiers. TCRdb re-called the PCR reads through MiXCR, storing one row per CDR3 protein. Of about 190,000 distinct CDR3 sequences detected, around 10% appear once; the ten largest clones hold about 12%. This clonotype was seen at least ten times. Its target is not known. The chain uses TRBV9 and TRBJ1-1; 7 nucleotides match TRBD1. This sequence was found in a boy between 2 and 10 years old with acute myeloid leukemia, due to receive a stem cell transplant. Here the sequenced sample was PBMCs, taken before TCRalphabeta/CD19-depleted stem cell transplant. CDR3: CASSVTARTRAGGHITEAFF. Written as DNA, the CDR3 is TGTGCCAGCAGCGTAACCGCGCGAACCCGGGCAGGGGGTCATATCACTGAAGCTTTCTTT.